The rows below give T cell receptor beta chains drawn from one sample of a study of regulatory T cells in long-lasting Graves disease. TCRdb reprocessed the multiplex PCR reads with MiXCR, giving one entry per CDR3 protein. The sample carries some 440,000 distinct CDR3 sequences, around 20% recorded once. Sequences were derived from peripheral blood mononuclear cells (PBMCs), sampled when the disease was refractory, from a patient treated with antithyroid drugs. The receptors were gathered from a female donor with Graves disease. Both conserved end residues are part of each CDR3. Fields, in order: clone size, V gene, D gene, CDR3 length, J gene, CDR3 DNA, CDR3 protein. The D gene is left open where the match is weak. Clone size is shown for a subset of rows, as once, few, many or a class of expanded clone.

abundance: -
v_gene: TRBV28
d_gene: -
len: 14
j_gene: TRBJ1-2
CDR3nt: TGTGCCAGCAGCCCACGGGACAAGCGTAAGGGCTACACCTTC
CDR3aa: CASSPRDKRKGYTF

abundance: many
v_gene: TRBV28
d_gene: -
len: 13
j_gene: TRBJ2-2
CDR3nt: TGTGCCAGCAGTCGGATAGCCCCCGGGGAGCTGTTTTTT
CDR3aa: CASSRIAPGELFF

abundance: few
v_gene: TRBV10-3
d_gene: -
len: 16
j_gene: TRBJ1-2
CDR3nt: TGTGCCATCAGTGAGGGGGGGCGACAAACTAACTATGGCTACACCTTC
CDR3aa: CAISEGGRQTNYGYTF

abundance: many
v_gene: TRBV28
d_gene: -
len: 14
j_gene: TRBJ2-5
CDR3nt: TGTGCCAGCAGAACCGGACCAAGGCTAGAGACCCAGTACTTC
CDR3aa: CASRTGPRLETQYF

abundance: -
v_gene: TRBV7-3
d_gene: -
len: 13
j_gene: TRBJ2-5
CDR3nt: TGTGCCAGCAGCTTAACGTACCAAGAGACCCAGTACTTC
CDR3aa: CASSLTYQETQYF

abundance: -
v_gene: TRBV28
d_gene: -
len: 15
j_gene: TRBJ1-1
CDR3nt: TGTGCCAGCAGTTTCCTCGGACAGAGTTTCACTGAAGCTTTCTTT
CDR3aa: CASSFLGQSFTEAFF

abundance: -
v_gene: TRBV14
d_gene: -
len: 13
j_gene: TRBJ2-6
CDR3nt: TGTGCCAGCAGGGCTGTCGACGCCAACGTCCTGACTTTC
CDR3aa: CASRAVDANVLTF

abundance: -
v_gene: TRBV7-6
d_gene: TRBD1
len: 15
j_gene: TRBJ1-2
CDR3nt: TGTGCCAGCAGCTTAGGACAGGGTCCTCACTATGGCTACACCTTC
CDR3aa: CASSLGQGPHYGYTF

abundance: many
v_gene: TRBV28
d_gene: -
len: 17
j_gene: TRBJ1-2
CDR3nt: TGTGCCAGCAGTTTGCCGACTGGCAGGCGGGGTAACTATGGCTACACCTTC
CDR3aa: CASSLPTGRRGNYGYTF

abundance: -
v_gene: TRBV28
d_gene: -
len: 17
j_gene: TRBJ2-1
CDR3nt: TGTGCCAGCACCATAGGGGGACTTAGCGGTACCTACAATGAGCAGTTCTTC
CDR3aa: CASTIGGLSGTYNEQFF

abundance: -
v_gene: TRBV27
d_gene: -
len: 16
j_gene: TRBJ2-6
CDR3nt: TGTGCCAGCAGTGACTTCGACGGCTCTGGGGCCAACGTCCTGACTTTC
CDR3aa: CASSDFDGSGANVLTF

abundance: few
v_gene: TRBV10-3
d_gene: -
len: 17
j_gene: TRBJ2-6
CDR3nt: TGTGCCATCAGTGACCTACAGACGGATTCTGGGGCCAACGTCCTGACTTTC
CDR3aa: CAISDLQTDSGANVLTF

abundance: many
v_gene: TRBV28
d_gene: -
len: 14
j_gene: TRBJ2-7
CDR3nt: TGTGCCAGCACTCCGACTAGTATCCCTTACGAGCAGTACTTC
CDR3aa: CASTPTSIPYEQYF

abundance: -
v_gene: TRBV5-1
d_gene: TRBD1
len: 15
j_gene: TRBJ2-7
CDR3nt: TGCGCCAGCAGCCCGGGACAGGGCGGCTTCTACGAGCAGTACTTC
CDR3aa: CASSPGQGGFYEQYF

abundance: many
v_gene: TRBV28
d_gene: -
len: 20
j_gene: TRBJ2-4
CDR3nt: TGTGCCAGCAGTTTATGGATACCCAAAAGACAGCCGCTAGCCAAAAACATTCAGTACTTC
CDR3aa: CASSLWIPKRQPLAKNIQYF

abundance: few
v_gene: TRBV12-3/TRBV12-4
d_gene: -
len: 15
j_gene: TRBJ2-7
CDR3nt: TGTGCCAGCAGTTTAACAGGCCGGGATCCTCTTGGGCAGTACTTC
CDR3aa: CASSLTGRDPLGQYF

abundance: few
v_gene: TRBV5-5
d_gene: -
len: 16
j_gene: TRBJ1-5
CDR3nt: TGTGCCAGCAGCTCTGAACGGGCAGGGCGCAATCAGCCCCAGCATTTT
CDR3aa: CASSSERAGRNQPQHF

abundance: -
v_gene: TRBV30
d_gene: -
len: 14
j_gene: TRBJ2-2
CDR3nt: TGTGCCTGGGGAGGGACCTCTCGGGCCGGGGAGCTGTTTTTT
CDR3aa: CAWGGTSRAGELFF

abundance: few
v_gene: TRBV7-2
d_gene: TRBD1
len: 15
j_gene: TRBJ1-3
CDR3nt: TGTGCCAGCAGCCTCTCGACAGGGGGCTTGAACACCATATATTTT
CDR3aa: CASSLSTGGLNTIYF

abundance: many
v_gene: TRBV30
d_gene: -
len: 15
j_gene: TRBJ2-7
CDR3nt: TGTGCCTGGACCTCCCTCGTGGCCAACGCCTACGAGCAGTACTTC
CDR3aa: CAWTSLVANAYEQYF

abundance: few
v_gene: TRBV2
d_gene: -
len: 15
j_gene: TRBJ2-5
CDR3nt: TGTGCCAGCAGTGAAGCTACGAAGGCCCAAGAGACCCAGTACTTC
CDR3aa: CASSEATKAQETQYF

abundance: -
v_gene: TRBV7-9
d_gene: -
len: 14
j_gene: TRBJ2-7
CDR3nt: TGTGCCAGCAGCCTCCCGGCAAACTCCTACGAGCAGTACTTC
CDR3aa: CASSLPANSYEQYF

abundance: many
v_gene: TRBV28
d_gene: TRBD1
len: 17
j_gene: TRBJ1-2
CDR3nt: TGTGCCAGCAGTCTAGGCATGGCTCGGACAGGGGCCTATGGCTACACCTTC
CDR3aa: CASSLGMARTGAYGYTF

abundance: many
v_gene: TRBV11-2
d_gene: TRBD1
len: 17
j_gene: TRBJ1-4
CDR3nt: TGTGCCAGCAGCCCCCTAATGACAGGGGCGGGTCGCGAAAAACTGTTTTTT
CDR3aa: CASSPLMTGAGREKLFF

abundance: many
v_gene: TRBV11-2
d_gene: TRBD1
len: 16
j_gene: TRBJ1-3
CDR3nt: TGTGCCAGCAGCTCGACGTTACAGGGGGCTGGAAACACCATATATTTT
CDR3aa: CASSSTLQGAGNTIYF

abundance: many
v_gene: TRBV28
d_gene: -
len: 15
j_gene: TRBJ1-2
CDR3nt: TGTGCCAGCAGTTTTGGTGGAGGTAACATCTATGGCTACACCTTC
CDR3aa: CASSFGGGNIYGYTF

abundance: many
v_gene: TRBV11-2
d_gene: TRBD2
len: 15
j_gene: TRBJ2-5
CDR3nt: TGTGCCAGCAGCCTCCTAGCGGGAGGAGGAGAGACCCAGTACTTC
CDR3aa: CASSLLAGGGETQYF

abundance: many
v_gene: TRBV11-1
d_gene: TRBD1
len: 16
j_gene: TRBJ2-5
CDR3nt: TGTGCCAGCAGCTTCCCTGGGACAGGGGACCTTGAGACCCAGTACTTC
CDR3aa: CASSFPGTGDLETQYF

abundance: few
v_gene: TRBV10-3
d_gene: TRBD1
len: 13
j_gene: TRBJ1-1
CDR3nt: TGTGCCATCAGGGGACAGAGGAACACTGAAGCTTTCTTT
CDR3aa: CAIRGQRNTEAFF

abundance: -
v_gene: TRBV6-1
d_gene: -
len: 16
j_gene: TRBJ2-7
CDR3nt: TGTGCCAGCACGAGAATTAGGACAGCGTCGTCCTACGAGCAGTACTTC
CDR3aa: CASTRIRTASSYEQYF

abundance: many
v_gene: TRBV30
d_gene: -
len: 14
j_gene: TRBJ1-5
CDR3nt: TGTGCCTGGAGTGTATACGGAAGCAATCAGCCCCAGCATTTT
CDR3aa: CAWSVYGSNQPQHF

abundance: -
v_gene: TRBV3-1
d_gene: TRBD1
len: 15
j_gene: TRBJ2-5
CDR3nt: TGTGCCAGCAGCCCGGACAGGGGGGTCTTTGAGACCCAGTACTTC
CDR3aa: CASSPDRGVFETQYF

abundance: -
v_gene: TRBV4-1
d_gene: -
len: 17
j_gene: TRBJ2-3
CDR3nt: TGCGCCAGCAGCCAGATCGGGTTGTCGGGGAGCACAGATACGCAGTATTTT
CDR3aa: CASSQIGLSGSTDTQYF

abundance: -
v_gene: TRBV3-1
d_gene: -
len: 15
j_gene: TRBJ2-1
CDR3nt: TGTGCCAGCAGCCCTCAGCGACTGTCCTACAATGAGCAGTTCTTC
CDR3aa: CASSPQRLSYNEQFF

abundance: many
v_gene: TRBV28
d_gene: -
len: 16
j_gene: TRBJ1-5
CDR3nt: TGTGCCGGATCCGGGACCGCGCTTTATAGCAATCAGCCCCAGCATTTT
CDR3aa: CAGSGTALYSNQPQHF

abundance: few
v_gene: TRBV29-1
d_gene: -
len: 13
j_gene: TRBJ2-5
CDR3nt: TGCAGCGTTCAATGGACTTTCCAAGAGACCCAGTACTTC
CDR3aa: CSVQWTFQETQYF

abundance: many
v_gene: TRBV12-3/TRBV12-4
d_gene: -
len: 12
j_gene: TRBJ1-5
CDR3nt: TGTGCCAGCAGTTCCCGTAATCAGCCCCAGCATTTT
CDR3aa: CASSSRNQPQHF

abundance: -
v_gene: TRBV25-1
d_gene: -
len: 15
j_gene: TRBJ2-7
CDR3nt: TGTGCCAGCAGTCCCCTTCGACATACTCCTGGCGAGCAGTACTTC
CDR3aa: CASSPLRHTPGEQYF

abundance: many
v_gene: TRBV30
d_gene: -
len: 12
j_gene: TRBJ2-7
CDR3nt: TGTGCCTGGAGTCTCTCCTCCCGCGAGCAGTACTTC
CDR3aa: CAWSLSSREQYF

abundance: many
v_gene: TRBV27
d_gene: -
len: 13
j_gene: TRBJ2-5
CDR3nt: TGTGCCAGCACTTCTTCGGGATGGGAGACCCAGTACTTC
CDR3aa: CASTSSGWETQYF

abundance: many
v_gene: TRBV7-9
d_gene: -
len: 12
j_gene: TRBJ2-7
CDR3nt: TGTGCCAGCAGTTTCTCTACCTACGAGCAGTACTTC
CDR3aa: CASSFSTYEQYF

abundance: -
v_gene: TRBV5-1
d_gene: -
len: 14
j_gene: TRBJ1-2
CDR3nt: TGCGCCAGCAGCTTTACTGACAGGATCTATGGCTACACCTTC
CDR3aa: CASSFTDRIYGYTF

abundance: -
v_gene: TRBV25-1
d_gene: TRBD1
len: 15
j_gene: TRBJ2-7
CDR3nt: TGTGCCAGCAGAGAACAGGGGGCCTTCACCTACGAGCAGTACTTC
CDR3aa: CASREQGAFTYEQYF

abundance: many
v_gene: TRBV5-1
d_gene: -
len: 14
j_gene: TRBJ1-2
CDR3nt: TGCGCCAGCAGCTTAACACCAACTAACTATGGCTACACCTTC
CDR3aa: CASSLTPTNYGYTF

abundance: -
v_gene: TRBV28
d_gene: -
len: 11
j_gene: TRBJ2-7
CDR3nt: TGTGCCAGCAGTTCAGCCTACGGGCAGTACTTC
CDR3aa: CASSSAYGQYF

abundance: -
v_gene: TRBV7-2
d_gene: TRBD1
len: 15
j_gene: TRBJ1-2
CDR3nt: TGTGCCAGCAGCTTTGACAGGGGGTTTGCCTATGGCTACACCTTC
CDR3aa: CASSFDRGFAYGYTF

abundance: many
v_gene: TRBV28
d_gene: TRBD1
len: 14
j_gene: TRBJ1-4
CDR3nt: TGTGCCAGCCGCTTGACAGGGGCCGGGGAAAAACTGTTTTTT
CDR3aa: CASRLTGAGEKLFF

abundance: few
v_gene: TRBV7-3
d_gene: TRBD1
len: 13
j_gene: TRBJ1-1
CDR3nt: TGTGCCAGCAGCCCATCAGGACAGGGTGGGGCTTTCTTT
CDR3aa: CASSPSGQGGAFF

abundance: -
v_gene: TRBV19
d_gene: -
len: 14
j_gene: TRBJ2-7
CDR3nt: TGTGCCAGTAGTAATCAACTGAACTCCTACGAGCAGTACTTC
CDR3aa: CASSNQLNSYEQYF

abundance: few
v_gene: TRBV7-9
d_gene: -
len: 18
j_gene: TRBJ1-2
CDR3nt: TGTGCCAGCAGGTCGCCCGCCCCAGGGTCAGGCGGGGCTATTGGCTACACCTTC
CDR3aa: CASRSPAPGSGGAIGYTF

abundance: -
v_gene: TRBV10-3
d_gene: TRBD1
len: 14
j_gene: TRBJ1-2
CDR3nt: TGTGCCATCAGCTCCGGGACAGGGGGTGATGGCTACACCTTC
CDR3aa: CAISSGTGGDGYTF

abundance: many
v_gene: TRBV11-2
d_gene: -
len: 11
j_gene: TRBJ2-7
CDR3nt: TGTGCCAGCAGCCCCCTTGACGAGCAGTACTTC
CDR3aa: CASSPLDEQYF

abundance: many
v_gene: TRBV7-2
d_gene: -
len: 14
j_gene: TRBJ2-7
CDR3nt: TGTGCCAGCAGCTTAGGAGGGGTGTCCGACGAGCAGTACTTC
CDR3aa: CASSLGGVSDEQYF

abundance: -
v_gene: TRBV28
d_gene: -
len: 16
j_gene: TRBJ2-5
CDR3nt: TGTGCCAGCAGTTTTCACAGGGCCGGCGAAGGAGAGACCCAGTACTTC
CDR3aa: CASSFHRAGEGETQYF

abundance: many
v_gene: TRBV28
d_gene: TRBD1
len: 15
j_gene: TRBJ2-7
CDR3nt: TGTGCCAGCAGTCTGACAGGGGGCCACTCCTACGAGCAGTACTTC
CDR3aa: CASSLTGGHSYEQYF